The rows below give T cell receptor beta chains drawn from one sample of a study of blood T cell repertoires in COVID-19. Repertoires were generated with immunoSEQ multiplex PCR, while TCRdb's copy carries only in-frame clones and drops some. The table shows 250,000 to 300,000 clones, with 88% occurring only once. The sequenced sample was peripheral blood. These receptors all come from a woman aged 30 to 39 with COVID-19, enrolled during active disease. CDR3s include the opening cysteine and the closing phenylalanine or tryptophan. Fields, in order: D gene, J gene, V gene, clone size, CDR3 DNA, CDR3 protein. A D gene is named only where the DNA matches it firmly. Where a row states a size, it is once, few, many or the class of an expanded clone; other rows omit it.

d_call: NA
j_call: TRBJ1-3
v_call: TRBV9
clone_size: NA
cdr3_nt: TGTGCCAGCAGCGTAGCGGGGAGCTCTGGAAACACCATATATTTT
cdr3_aa: CASSVAGSSGNTIYF

d_call: TRBD2
j_call: TRBJ2-2
v_call: TRBV28
clone_size: NA
cdr3_nt: TGTGCCTGCGTGGGGGCAGGACTAGCGGGAGAATCCGGGGAGCTGTTTTTT
cdr3_aa: CACVGAGLAGESGELFF

d_call: NA
j_call: TRBJ1-5
v_call: TRBV18
clone_size: NA
cdr3_nt: TGTGCCAGCTCACCTCAAACAGATAATCAGCCCCAGCATTTT
cdr3_aa: CASSPQTDNQPQHF

d_call: NA
j_call: TRBJ1-2
v_call: TRBV15
clone_size: NA
cdr3_nt: TGTGCCACCAGCAGAACCAGGGAGGATGGCTACACCTTC
cdr3_aa: CATSRTREDGYTF

d_call: NA
j_call: TRBJ2-5
v_call: TRBV3-1/TRBV3-2
clone_size: few
cdr3_nt: TGTGCCAGCAGCCAAGGAGCCTTACCCAGGGAGACCCAGTACTTC
cdr3_aa: CASSQGALPRETQYF

d_call: TRBD1
j_call: TRBJ1-2
v_call: TRBV2
clone_size: NA
cdr3_nt: TGTGCCAGCAGCGATGACAGGGGCCATGGCTACACCTTC
cdr3_aa: CASSDDRGHGYTF

d_call: TRBD2
j_call: TRBJ2-7
v_call: TRBV2
clone_size: NA
cdr3_nt: TGTGCCAGCAGTGTCCAGCGGGAGATTGGGAGAAGTGAGCAGTACTTC
cdr3_aa: CASSVQREIGRSEQYF

d_call: NA
j_call: TRBJ1-2
v_call: TRBV9
clone_size: NA
cdr3_nt: TGTGCCAGCAGCGTAGCTGGCGAACCGGGAGGCTACACCTTC
cdr3_aa: CASSVAGEPGGYTF

d_call: NA
j_call: TRBJ2-7
v_call: TRBV5-1
clone_size: NA
cdr3_nt: TGCGCCAGTCGCGGGGAGGTATACTACGAGCAGTACTTC
cdr3_aa: CASRGEVYYEQYF

d_call: TRBD2
j_call: TRBJ2-1
v_call: TRBV5-4
clone_size: NA
cdr3_nt: TGTGCCAGCAGCTTGGTAACTAGCGGATACAATGAGCAGTTCTTC
cdr3_aa: CASSLVTSGYNEQFF

d_call: TRBD1
j_call: TRBJ1-6
v_call: TRBV3-1/TRBV3-2
clone_size: NA
cdr3_nt: TGTGCCAGCAGCCTCCGGACAGGGAGGTACAATTCACCCCTCCACTTT
cdr3_aa: CASSLRTGRYNSPLHF

d_call: NA
j_call: TRBJ1-1
v_call: TRBV28
clone_size: NA
cdr3_nt: TGTGCCAGCAGTTTCCCTAGTGCGGCGAACACTGAAGCTTTCTTT
cdr3_aa: CASSFPSAANTEAFF

d_call: NA
j_call: TRBJ2-7
v_call: TRBV5-1
clone_size: NA
cdr3_nt: TGCGCCAGCAGCTTGGTCGCGGCCTCCTACGAGCAGTACTTC
cdr3_aa: CASSLVAASYEQYF

d_call: TRBD1
j_call: TRBJ1-1
v_call: TRBV3-1/TRBV3-2
clone_size: NA
cdr3_nt: TGTGCCAGCAGCCGACAGGGGGGGAACACTGAAGCTTTCTTT
cdr3_aa: CASSRQGGNTEAFF

d_call: TRBD1
j_call: TRBJ1-2
v_call: TRBV4-1
clone_size: NA
cdr3_nt: TGCGCCAGCAGCCAAGATCTGAGGGGACAGGGGACGTCTAGCAACTATGGCTACACCTTC
cdr3_aa: CASSQDLRGQGTSSNYGYTF

d_call: NA
j_call: TRBJ2-1
v_call: TRBV3-1/TRBV3-2
clone_size: once
cdr3_nt: TGTGCCAGCAGCCTAGGCGGGATCTCCTACAATGAGCAGTTCTTC
cdr3_aa: CASSLGGISYNEQFF

d_call: TRBD2
j_call: TRBJ2-7
v_call: TRBV6-5
clone_size: NA
cdr3_nt: TGTGCCAGCAGCCTTAGCGGGAGAGGGGTCGAGCAGTACTTC
cdr3_aa: CASSLSGRGVEQYF

d_call: NA
j_call: TRBJ1-2
v_call: TRBV3-1/TRBV3-2
clone_size: NA
cdr3_nt: TGTGCCAGCAGCCAAGAGATAGGCAGGTACTACTATGGCTACACCTTC
cdr3_aa: CASSQEIGRYYYGYTF

d_call: TRBD2
j_call: TRBJ2-2
v_call: TRBV2
clone_size: NA
cdr3_nt: TGTGCCAGGTCAACTAGCGGGAGGGCCAGCGGCGGGGAGCTGTTTTTT
cdr3_aa: CARSTSGRASGGELFF

d_call: NA
j_call: TRBJ1-4
v_call: TRBV28
clone_size: NA
cdr3_nt: TGTGCCAGCAGTTCCCCGGTCACTAATGAAAAACTGTTTTTT
cdr3_aa: CASSSPVTNEKLFF

d_call: NA
j_call: TRBJ2-7
v_call: TRBV5-1
clone_size: NA
cdr3_nt: TGCGCCAGCAGCTTGGGGCAGGGTAGGAACGAGCAGTACTTC
cdr3_aa: CASSLGQGRNEQYF

d_call: TRBD1
j_call: TRBJ1-2
v_call: TRBV7-8
clone_size: NA
cdr3_nt: TGTGCCAGCAGCCGACGGGGACAGGGGATCTATGGCTACACCTTC
cdr3_aa: CASSRRGQGIYGYTF

d_call: NA
j_call: TRBJ1-2
v_call: TRBV6-5
clone_size: NA
cdr3_nt: TGTGCCAGCAGTTACTCGAACATAAACTATGGCTACACCTTC
cdr3_aa: CASSYSNINYGYTF

d_call: TRBD1
j_call: TRBJ1-2
v_call: TRBV19
clone_size: once
cdr3_nt: TGTGCCAGTAGTATCTCTTCCAGGGGGCCTGATGGCTACACCTTC
cdr3_aa: CASSISSRGPDGYTF

d_call: NA
j_call: TRBJ2-7
v_call: TRBV2
clone_size: once
cdr3_nt: TGTGCCAGCAGTGACAGTCGGGACGAGCAGTACTTC
cdr3_aa: CASSDSRDEQYF

d_call: NA
j_call: TRBJ1-2
v_call: TRBV30
clone_size: NA
cdr3_nt: TGTGCCTGGAGGTACTCTAGGGGCTACACCTTC
cdr3_aa: CAWRYSRGYTF

d_call: NA
j_call: TRBJ2-3
v_call: TRBV3-1/TRBV3-2
clone_size: NA
cdr3_nt: TGTGCCAGCAGCCAAGACCGGGAAGGGTTAGATACGCAGTATTTT
cdr3_aa: CASSQDREGLDTQYF

d_call: NA
j_call: TRBJ1-1
v_call: TRBV5-1
clone_size: NA
cdr3_nt: TGCGCCAGCAGCTTCATGGGGCGAGCTTTCTTT
cdr3_aa: CASSFMGRAFF

d_call: TRBD2
j_call: TRBJ2-7
v_call: TRBV29-1
clone_size: NA
cdr3_nt: TGCAGCGTTTCGAGCGGGACTCCCTCCTACGAGCAGTACTTC
cdr3_aa: CSVSSGTPSYEQYF

d_call: NA
j_call: TRBJ2-5
v_call: TRBV3-1/TRBV3-2
clone_size: NA
cdr3_nt: TGTGCCAGCAGCCCATCCTGGAGGGGCCAGACCCAGTACTTC
cdr3_aa: CASSPSWRGQTQYF

d_call: TRBD2
j_call: TRBJ2-7
v_call: TRBV20-1
clone_size: many
cdr3_nt: TGCAGTGCTAGTCTGGGACTAGCGGGAGGTACATACGAGCAGTACTTC
cdr3_aa: CSASLGLAGGTYEQYF

d_call: TRBD1
j_call: TRBJ1-4
v_call: TRBV7-9
clone_size: NA
cdr3_nt: TGTGCCAGCAGTCTCAGGGGGCCTGGGAAAGAAAAACTGTTTTTT
cdr3_aa: CASSLRGPGKEKLFF

d_call: TRBD1
j_call: TRBJ2-2
v_call: TRBV3-1/TRBV3-2
clone_size: once
cdr3_nt: TGTGCCAGCAGCCGAGAGACAGGGGGTGACACCGGGGAGCTGTTTTTT
cdr3_aa: CASSRETGGDTGELFF

d_call: NA
j_call: TRBJ1-6
v_call: TRBV10-1
clone_size: NA
cdr3_nt: TGCGCCAGCAGTGAGTCTCGGGACTACCAAGGTAATTCACCCCTCCACTTT
cdr3_aa: CASSESRDYQGNSPLHF

d_call: NA
j_call: TRBJ2-6
v_call: TRBV29-1
clone_size: once
cdr3_nt: TGCAGCGTTGAAGGGGCAGGGGCTGGGGCCAACGTCCTGACTTTC
cdr3_aa: CSVEGAGAGANVLTF

d_call: TRBD2
j_call: TRBJ2-1
v_call: TRBV7-3
clone_size: NA
cdr3_nt: TGTGCCAGCAGCCGAGCGGGAGGGCTGGATGAGCAGTTCTTC
cdr3_aa: CASSRAGGLDEQFF

d_call: NA
j_call: TRBJ2-2
v_call: TRBV28
clone_size: NA
cdr3_nt: TGTGCCAGCAGTCACAGGGTAGGCGGGGAGCTGTTTTTT
cdr3_aa: CASSHRVGGELFF

d_call: NA
j_call: TRBJ1-1
v_call: TRBV28
clone_size: NA
cdr3_nt: TGTGCCAGCAGGACACTCCTGAACACTGAAGCTTTCTTT
cdr3_aa: CASRTLLNTEAFF

d_call: NA
j_call: TRBJ2-2
v_call: TRBV7-9
clone_size: NA
cdr3_nt: TGTGCCAGCAGCTTAGTCAGCAGGGCTCGTGACACCGGGGAGCTGTTTTTT
cdr3_aa: CASSLVSRARDTGELFF

d_call: TRBD1
j_call: TRBJ2-2
v_call: TRBV19
clone_size: NA
cdr3_nt: TGTGCCAGTAGCACCGGGTGGGGACAGTCGAACACCGGGGAGCTGTTTTTT
cdr3_aa: CASSTGWGQSNTGELFF

d_call: NA
j_call: TRBJ2-3
v_call: TRBV6-5
clone_size: NA
cdr3_nt: TGTGCCAGCAGTTGGGGGGGACAAACTAGCACAGATACGCAGTATTTT
cdr3_aa: CASSWGGQTSTDTQYF

d_call: TRBD1
j_call: TRBJ1-4
v_call: TRBV28
clone_size: NA
cdr3_nt: TGTGCCAGCAGTTTATGGACAGGGAAGGATGAAAAACTGTTTTTT
cdr3_aa: CASSLWTGKDEKLFF